This TCR beta chain is drawn from a study of T-cell memory formation after mild COVID-19. With constant-segment primers, 5'RACE yielded cDNA libraries of TCR alpha and TCR beta that carried sample barcodes and UMIs. TCRdb passed the 5' RACE reads through MiXCR, listing each CDR3 protein once. Of more than 150,000 distinct CDR3 sequences in the sample, 11% were seen once. Details on this clonotype: The target antigen is unknown.

Germline CDR1 LNHDA, CDR2 SQIVND (reference sequence). Between the trimmed V and J ends, which lost 9 bases and 4 bases, there was a span of 20 bases. The CDR3 has 15 residues. Overall study findings and caveats: CD4/CD8 balance characterized clones contracting day 15 to 85, and CD4+ skew characterized later expanders. Cross-reactive memory seemingly joined, as some responding clones were found in pre-infection memory.

V gene TRBV19 combines with J gene TRBJ2-3; perhaps TRBD2 as D (5 bases). Input material: PBMCs or a T cell subset sorted from them (not recorded which). This clonotype was obtained from a man aged 18-30 years who had mild COVID-19 (a few samples of this study predate the infection). Cell type and time point are not known. The CDR3 region is CASTRGSSEADTQYF. The CDR3 DNA sequence: TGTGCCAGCACCCGGGGTTCGAGCGAGGCAGATACGCAGTATTTT.